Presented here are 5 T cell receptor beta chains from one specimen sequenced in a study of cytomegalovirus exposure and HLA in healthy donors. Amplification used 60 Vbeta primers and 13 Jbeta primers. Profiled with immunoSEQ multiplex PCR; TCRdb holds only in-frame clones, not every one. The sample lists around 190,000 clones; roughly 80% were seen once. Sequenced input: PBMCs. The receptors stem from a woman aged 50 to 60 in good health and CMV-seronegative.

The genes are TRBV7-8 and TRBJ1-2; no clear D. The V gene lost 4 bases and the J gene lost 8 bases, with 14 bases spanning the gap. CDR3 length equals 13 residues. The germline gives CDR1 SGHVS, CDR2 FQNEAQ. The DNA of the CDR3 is TGTGCCAGCAGCTCACCGGGAGGGCGAGGCTACACCTTC. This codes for CASSSPGGRGYTF.

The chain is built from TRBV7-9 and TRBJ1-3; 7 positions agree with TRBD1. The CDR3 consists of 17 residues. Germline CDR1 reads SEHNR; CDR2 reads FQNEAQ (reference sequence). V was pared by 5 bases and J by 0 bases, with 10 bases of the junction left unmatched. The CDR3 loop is CASSQIPDRVSGNTIYF. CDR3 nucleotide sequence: TGTGCCAGCAGCCAAATCCCAGACAGGGTCTCTGGAAACACCATATATTTT.

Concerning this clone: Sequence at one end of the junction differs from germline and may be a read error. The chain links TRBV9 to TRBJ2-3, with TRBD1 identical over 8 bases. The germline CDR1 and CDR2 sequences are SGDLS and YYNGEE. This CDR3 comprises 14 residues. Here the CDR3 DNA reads TGTGCCAGCAGCCCACTGGCGGCAGGGGGCGATGAAAATTTT. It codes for CASSPLAAGGDENF.

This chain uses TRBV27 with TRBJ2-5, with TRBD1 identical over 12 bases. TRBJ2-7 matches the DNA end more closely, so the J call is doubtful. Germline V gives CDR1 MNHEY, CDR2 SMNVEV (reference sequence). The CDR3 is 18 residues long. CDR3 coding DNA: TGTGCCAGCAGCTCAACCGGGACAGGGGGCTTTATCGGCTACGAGCAGTACTTC. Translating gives CASSSTGTGGFIGYEQYF.

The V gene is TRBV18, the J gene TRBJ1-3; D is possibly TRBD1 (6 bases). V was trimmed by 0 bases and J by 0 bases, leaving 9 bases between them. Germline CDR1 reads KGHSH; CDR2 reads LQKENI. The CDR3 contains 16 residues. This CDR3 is CASSPPTGASGNTIYF. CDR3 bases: TGTGCCAGCTCACCACCGACAGGTGCCTCTGGAAACACCATATATTTT.